The TCR beta chain described here comes from a study of T cell repertoires in cytomegalovirus infection (dated by TCRdb to about 2019). In terms of the full investigation: Donor HLA type was relevant to the analysis, as public TCR beta signatures indicated carriage of CMV infection together with the matching HLA type. What the research found in general, with its limitations: In both this cohort and an independent cohort of more than 350 donors, the cumulative frequency of public TCR beta family members distinguished carriers of CMV infection plus the relevant HLA type. In the ex vivo response, HLA-C-restricted CMV-specific TCR beta clonotypes were dominant, and in two of eight donors the single most frequent clonotype came from this HLA-C-restricted group.

The trim is 9 bases for V and 4 bases for J, with a gap of 13 bases between the germline ends. The CDR3 spans 13 residues, from the cysteine through the phenylalanine. CDR3 DNA only is kept here, 39 bases in frame from base 1. From a lookup of the germline V gene, CDR1 and CDR2 are MNHNS and SASEGT. Sequenced using an Illumina HiSeq 1500. TCRdb reprocessed the public reads (quality trimming at Q25 with fastp, clone calling with MiXCR) and kept in-frame beta chains. Rows are unified per CDR3 protein, each entry keeping the most common DNA and genes. The sample records 350,000 to 550,000 distinct CDR3 sequences, approximately 33% of which are singletons. Approximately 15% of the sample rests with the top ten. This clonotype was observed at least ten times. What this receptor recognizes is not known. No base-level quality is on record; no much larger clone is a single base apart.

The receptor was isolated from a human donor in good health (CMV status not recorded). Some clones in this sample may be carry-over from other donors' samples. The rearranged chain carries TRBV6-1 and TRBJ1-5; the D gene identity is not certain. The sample taken for sequencing was PBMCs. The sequenced DNA: TGTGCCAGTGGGTCATCCCTTAATCAGCCCCAGCATTTT. Its amino acids are CASGSSLNQPQHF.